A single sample gave rise to the 22 T cell receptor beta chains below, sequenced in a study of blood T cell repertoires in COVID-19. TCRdb's table, derived via immunoSEQ multiplex PCR, lists solely in-frame clones and lacks some. The sample consists of roughly 290,000 clones, 85% of them appearing once. Sequenced material: peripheral blood. The receptors shown here come from a woman in her fifties or sixties with active or convalescent COVID-19.

The rearrangement joins TRBV27 to TRBJ2-7; D possibly corresponds to TRBD1 (6 bases). There are 16 residues in the CDR3. Germline assignment: CDR1 MNHEY and CDR2 SMNVEV (reference sequence). V gave up 5 bases and J gave up 0 bases, with 17 bases separating them. The DNA of the CDR3 is TGTGCCAGCAGTCCAACCTTTTTGGGGGCCTCCTACGAGCAGTACTTC. This gives the protein CASSPTFLGASYEQYF.

V usage is TRBV29-1 and J usage is TRBJ1-1, with 8 bases identical to TRBD1. J was trimmed by 5 bases and V by 5 bases; bases with no gene match: 7. Germline lookup yields CDR1 SQVTM and CDR2 ANQGSEA. The CDR3 length is 13 residues. CDR3 sequence reads: CSVPGQGKTEAFF. DNA for the CDR3: TGCAGCGTTCCAGGACAGGGAAAGACTGAAGCTTTCTTT. The complete variable domain, with remaining parts taken from reference TRBV29-1 and TRBJ1-1, reads SAVISQKPSRDICQRGTSLTIQCQVDSQVTMMFWYRQQPGQSLTLIATANQGSEATYESGFVIDKFPISRPNLTFSTLTVSNMSPEDSSIYLCSVPGQGKTEAFFGQGTRLTVV.

This chain links TRBV21-1 with TRBJ2-2; the tabulated D call, TRBD1, remains unverified against the DNA. TRBV21-1 is given as a pseudogene. CDR3 size: 16 residues. CDR3 DNA: TGTGCCAGCAGCGAGCTGGGCCGGATAAACACCGGGGAGCTGTTTTTT. This sequence encodes CASSELGRINTGELFF.

The J gene is TRBJ2-3, the V gene TRBV18; 12 bases are a match to TRBD2. CDR1 is KGHSH and CDR2 is LQKENI in the germline V gene. The length of the CDR3 is 16 residues. With V trimmed by 3 bases and J by 2 bases, 3 bases remained unmatched. DNA of the CDR3: TGTGCCAGCTCACCTGGGACTAGCGGGTACACAGATACGCAGTATTTT. Amino acid sequence: CASSPGTSGYTDTQYF. Looking up the rest from reference TRBV18 and TRBJ2-3 gives the full variable domain: NAGVMQNPRHLVRRRGQEARLRCSPMKGHSHVYWYRQLPEEGLKFMVYLQKENIIDESGMPKERFSAEFPKEGPSILRIQQVVRGDSAAYFCASSPGTSGYTDTQYFGPGTRLTVL.

V and J are TRBV25-1 and TRBJ1-4; 7 bases align to TRBD1. The CDR3 has 18 residues. Germline CDR1 and CDR2: MGHDK and SYGVNS. V lost 2 bases, J lost 0 bases, and 9 bases stayed unmatched. The CDR3 protein is CASSERGPASSTNEKLFF. DNA of the CDR3: TGTGCCAGCAGTGAAAGGGGGCCGGCAAGTTCAACTAATGAAAAACTGTTTTTT.

The V and J genes are TRBV7-9 and TRBJ1-4; D perhaps matches TRBD1 (6 bases). The CDR3 length is 17 residues. CDR1 and CDR2 (germline): SEHNR, FQNEAQ (reference sequence). Trimming stripped 1 base from V and 3 bases from J, with 15 bases between. The CDR3 DNA reads as TGTGCCAGCAGCTTAGAAAGATCGACAGGTCCTAATGAAAAACTGTTTTTT. Encoded protein: CASSLERSTGPNEKLFF.

V and J are TRBV27 and TRBJ2-3; TRBD1 matches at 9 bases. This CDR3 is built from 15 residues. The germline gives CDR1 MNHEY, CDR2 SMNVEV (reference sequence). V dropped 5 bases and J dropped 0; count of bases not matched to a gene: 3. The CDR3 region has the DNA TGTGCCAGCAGTGCGGGGACAGGGAGCACAGATACGCAGTATTTT. This sequence encodes CASSAGTGSTDTQYF.

The CDR3 is CASSEEGPAGERETQYF. CDR3 nucleotide sequence: TGCGCCAGCAGTGAGGAGGGGCCAGCGGGAGAGCGGGAGACCCAGTACTTC. The V call is TRBV10-1, the J call TRBJ2-5; 8 nucleotides agree with TRBD2. V trimming: 2 bases; J trimming: 5 bases; junction bases outside the gene matches: 13. Germline V lookup: CDR1 WNHNN, CDR2 SYGVQD (reference sequence). The length of the CDR3 is 17 residues.

This clone was seen ten or more times. The rearrangement joins TRBV7-8 to TRBJ1-3; D call uncertain. Germline V lookup: CDR1 SGHVS, CDR2 FQNEAQ. The CDR3 covers 14 residues. Trimming took off 3 bases at V and 2 bases at J, with 8 bases between the two ends. The CDR3 region has the DNA TGTGCCAGCAGCTTGGACTCCACTGGAAACACCATATATTTT. Amino acids: CASSLDSTGNTIYF.

The V and J genes are TRBV5-1 and TRBJ1-2; no clear D. V gave up 5 bases and J gave up 3 bases, with 8 bases separating them. Germline-derived CDR1 and CDR2 are SGHRS and YFSETQ. CDR3 length equals 12 residues. This CDR3 is CASSLLDYGYTF. The CDR3 nucleotides are TGCGCCAGCAGTTTGCTCGACTATGGCTACACCTTC.

The rearrangement uses TRBV7-9 and TRBJ2-1; 7 bases fit TRBD2. The CDR3 contains 15 residues. V was clipped by 3 bases and J by 6 bases; unmatched bases: 8. Per germline, CDR1 SEHNR and CDR2 FQNEAQ (reference sequence). CDR3 bases: TGTGCCAGCAGCTTTTCTGGCGGGAGACGCAATGAGCAGTTCTTC. Encoded protein: CASSFSGGRRNEQFF.

J is TRBJ1-1 and V is TRBV16; possible D gene TRBD1, 6 bases. The V and J ends lost 6 bases and 3 bases respectively, with 8 bases between them. The germline V gene has CDR1 KGHSY and CDR2 FQNENV. This CDR3 contains 12 residues. CDR3 loop: CASSTGYTEAFF. Here the CDR3 DNA reads TGTGCCAGCAGTACAGGGTACACTGAAGCTTTCTTT. Full variable domain (outside the CDR3, taken from reference TRBV16 and TRBJ1-1): GEEVAQTPKHLVRGEGQKAKLYCAPIKGHSYVFWYQQVLKNEFKFLISFQNENVFDETGMPKERFSAKCLPNSPCSLEIQATKLEDSAVYFCASSTGYTEAFFGQGTRLTVV.

V is TRBV28 and J is TRBJ1-2; no reliable D call. V was trimmed by 5 bases and J by 2 bases, leaving 12 bases between them. CDR1 and CDR2 (germline): MDHEN, SYDVKM. The CDR3 contains 14 residues. In DNA, the CDR3 is TGTGCCAGCAGTCCCCATTTCGGGAACTATGGCTACACCTTC. Amino acids: CASSPHFGNYGYTF.

The chain couples TRBV5-6 to TRBJ1-2; a weak D match, TRBD1 (6 bases). V was trimmed by 4 bases and J by 6 bases, leaving 13 bases between them. Germline CDR1 and CDR2: SGHDT and YYEEEE. CDR3 length equals 13 residues. In DNA form, the CDR3 reads TGTGCCAGCAGCCATACAGGGTACCATGGCTACACCTTC. Protein: CASSHTGYHGYTF.

This clone was picked up a small number of times. This chain joins TRBV19 and TRBJ1-2; D is undetermined. CDR1 and CDR2 (germline): LNHDA, SQIVND (reference sequence). Trimming took 4 bases from V and 4 from J, leaving 16 bases between them. This CDR3 comprises 15 residues. Here the CDR3 reads CASSKDPPRIYGYTF. The CDR3 DNA is TGTGCCAGTAGTAAAGACCCCCCGAGGATCTATGGCTACACCTTC.

The chain has TRBV19 and TRBJ2-1, with 11 bases that match TRBD2. The CDR3 extends over 20 amino acids. The V gene end was trimmed by 7 bases and the J gene end by 3 bases; junction bases not matched to a gene: 20. In germline, CDR1 is LNHDA, CDR2 SQIVND (reference sequence). The CDR3: CASTTRGFSGRAWDYNEQFF. DNA of the CDR3: TGTGCCAGTACCACTCGGGGGTTTAGCGGGAGGGCCTGGGACTACAATGAGCAGTTCTTC.

This clone appeared a single time. This chain links TRBV4-2 with TRBJ1-2; D possibly corresponds to TRBD1 (6 bases). The CDR3 has 18 amino acids. Trimming left V 1 base short and J 4 bases short, with 22 bases between. In germline, CDR1 is LGHNA, CDR2 YNFKEQ. The CDR3 loop reads CASSQVAPGRGRAYGYTF. In DNA, the CDR3 is TGTGCCAGCAGCCAAGTTGCCCCCGGCAGGGGACGGGCCTATGGCTACACCTTC.

The chain carries TRBV7-9 and TRBJ2-1; the match to TRBD2 covers 7 bases. The CDR3 runs 19 residues. Germline assignment: CDR1 SEHNR and CDR2 FQNEAQ (reference sequence). J was trimmed by 0 bases and V by 1 base; bases with no gene match: 12. CDR3 region: CASSLESAGEASSYNEQFF. The DNA of the CDR3 is TGTGCCAGCAGCTTAGAGAGTGCGGGAGAGGCCTCCTCCTACAATGAGCAGTTCTTC. The full variable domain, with the rest looked up from reference TRBV7-9 and TRBJ2-1, is DTGVSQNPRHKITKRGQNVTFRCDPISEHNRLYWYRQTLGQGPEFLTYFQNEAQLEKSRLLSDRFSAERPKGSFSTLEIQRTEQGDSAMYLCASSLESAGEASSYNEQFFGPGTRLTVL.

The chain is built from TRBV7-9 and TRBJ1-2; 9 positions agree with TRBD1. This CDR3 has 15 amino acids. Per germline, CDR1 SEHNR and CDR2 FQNEAQ (reference sequence). The V segment lost 5 bases and the J segment 0 bases; nucleotides outside the gene matches: 4. CDR3 region: CASSGGQGTNYGYTF. CDR3 sequence (DNA): TGTGCCAGCAGCGGTGGACAGGGGACTAACTATGGCTACACCTTC.

The chain has TRBV7-9 and TRBJ2-1; 15 nucleotides agree with TRBD2. Unmatched junction bases numbered 11, after V lost 7 bases and J lost 10 bases. Per germline, CDR1 SEHNR and CDR2 FQNEAQ (reference sequence). CDR3 length: 16 amino acids. CDR3 sequence (DNA): TGTGCCAGCACCCAAGGACTAGCGGGAGGGCCTGGCGAGCAGTTCTTC. Protein product: CASTQGLAGGPGEQFF.

This chain connects TRBV9 to TRBJ1-1; a weak D match, TRBD1 (5 bases). Trimming shortened V by 4 bases and J by 0 bases, and 13 bases separated the two germline ends. The CDR3 is 15 amino acids. Germline loops: CDR1 SGDLS, CDR2 YYNGEE. DNA of the CDR3: TGTGCCAGCAGCACCACGACAGTTTTGAACACTGAAGCTTTCTTT. It codes for CASSTTTVLNTEAFF.

This clone was found once. The chain links TRBV6-5 to TRBJ1-3; D ambiguous. Trimming cost V 7 bases and J 2 bases, with 9 bases left between them. CDR1 and CDR2 (germline): MNHEY, SVGAGI. The CDR3 sequence is 13 residues long. The CDR3 region has the DNA TGTGCCAGCAAGAGATTTCCTGGAAACACCATATATTTT. It is translated as CASKRFPGNTIYF.